Below, one T cell receptor beta chain is given with its context. The sample belongs to a study of cytomegalovirus exposure and HLA in healthy donors. In germline, CDR1 is LNHDA, CDR2 SQIVND (reference sequence). Between the trimmed V and J ends, which lost 3 bases and 6 bases, there was a span of 12 bases. The CDR3 runs 13 residues. The PCR ran on 60 Vbeta and 13 Jbeta primers. Assay: immunoSEQ multiplex PCR; the TCRdb copy retains only in-frame clones and omits some. The record lists 190,000 or so clones, of which the ten most abundant hold roughly 0.74%. The sequence came from a boy under 18 in good health and CMV-seronegative. The sample taken for sequencing was PBMCs. The chain employs TRBV19 and TRBJ2-7; D might be TRBD1 (5 bases). The CDR3 DNA is TGTGCCAGTAGTATTGGGGCCCTCGCCGAGCAGTACTTC. Encoded protein: CASSIGALAEQYF.